This is a list of T cell receptor beta chains from one sample in a study of T cell responses to AZD1222 COVID-19 vaccine. Generated by immunoSEQ multiplex PCR, the TCRdb table keeps only in-frame clones and is missing some. The sample includes about 180,000 clones, around 88% of them seen just once. The source was peripheral blood, collected 28 days after the second AZD1222 dose. Source of these receptors: an adult who received the AZD1222 COVID-19 vaccine. Both conserved end residues are trimmed from each CDR3. A D gene is named only where the DNA matches it firmly. A row's size may be missing; if present it is once, few, many or a size class.

D: TRBD1
size: .
V: TRBV28
CDR3: ASSWDRGPYQPQH

D: .
size: .
V: TRBV6-5
CDR3: ASRTGGGNQPQH

D: TRBD1
size: .
V: TRBV7-3
CDR3: ASSSDGTGSRSDTQY

D: .
size: .
V: TRBV19
CDR3: ASSIGRTDNSPLH

D: .
size: .
V: TRBV19
CDR3: ASSLTTRIQF

D: .
size: once
V: TRBV5-1
CDR3: ASSLGTVQETQY

D: .
size: .
V: TRBV9
CDR3: ASSVSAGLNTEAF

D: TRBD2
size: .
V: TRBV10-3
CDR3: ASTKPRGDNTGELF

D: .
size: .
V: TRBV28
CDR3: ASKVRVTDTQY

D: .
size: .
V: TRBV28
CDR3: ASSSFYEQY

D: .
size: .
V: TRBV18
CDR3: ASSPLSPLGANVLT

D: .
size: .
V: TRBV5-1
CDR3: ASSLESTEAF

D: .
size: .
V: TRBV6-5
CDR3: ASSYRANTEAF

D: .
size: .
V: TRBV7-2
CDR3: ASSKAGSFNIQY

D: .
size: .
V: TRBV5-4
CDR3: ASSLRGLDEQY

D: .
size: .
V: TRBV5-1
CDR3: ASSLVGQGHSPLH

D: .
size: .
V: TRBV6-5
CDR3: ASSYLAGANYGYT

D: .
size: .
V: TRBV28
CDR3: ASSKKGSGNTIY

D: .
size: .
V: TRBV5-1
CDR3: ASSLAGPPLRPPGVLH

D: TRBD1
size: .
V: TRBV5-1
CDR3: ASSIQGVGGEKLF

D: .
size: .
V: TRBV5-4
CDR3: ASSLGLVGLLA